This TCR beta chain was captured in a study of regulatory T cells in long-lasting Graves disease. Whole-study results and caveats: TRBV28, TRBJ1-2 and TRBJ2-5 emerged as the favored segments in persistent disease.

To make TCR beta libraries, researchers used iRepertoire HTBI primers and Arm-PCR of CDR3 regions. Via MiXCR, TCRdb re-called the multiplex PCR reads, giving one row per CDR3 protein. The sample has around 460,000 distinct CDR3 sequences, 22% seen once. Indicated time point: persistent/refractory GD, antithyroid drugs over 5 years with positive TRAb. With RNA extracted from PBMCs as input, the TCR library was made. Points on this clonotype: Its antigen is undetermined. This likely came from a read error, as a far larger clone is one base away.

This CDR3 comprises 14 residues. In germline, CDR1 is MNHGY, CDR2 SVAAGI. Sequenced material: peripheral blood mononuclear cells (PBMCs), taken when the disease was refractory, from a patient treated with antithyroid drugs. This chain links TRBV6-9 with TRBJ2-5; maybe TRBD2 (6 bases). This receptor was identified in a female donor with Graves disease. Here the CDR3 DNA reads TGTGCCGGCAGTTCCGGGACTCCGCAAGAGACCCAGTACTTC. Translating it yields CAGSSGTPQETQYF.